This entry is about one T cell receptor (beta chain). Assay used: immunoSEQ multiplex PCR; TCRdb lists only in-frame clones, some missing. The sample has about 2,500,000 clones, over 85% seen once. This sample is part of a study of shared clonotypes between healthy human individuals. CDR1 and CDR2 (germline): MDHEN, SYDVKM. The CDR3 loop spans 15 amino acids. Trimming shortened V by 7 bases and J by 1 base, and 11 bases separated the two germline ends. The chain combines TRBV28 with TRBJ2-6, with D possibly matching TRBD1 (6 bases). The origin of this receptor is a young man in good health. The sequenced material came from naive CD4+ T cells sorted from blood. Subset specified: CD45RA+ positively selected. CDR3 DNA sequence: TGTGCCAGCAAGTTAGGGGGTTCTGGGGCCAACGTCCTGACTTTC. It yields the protein CASKLGGSGANVLTF.